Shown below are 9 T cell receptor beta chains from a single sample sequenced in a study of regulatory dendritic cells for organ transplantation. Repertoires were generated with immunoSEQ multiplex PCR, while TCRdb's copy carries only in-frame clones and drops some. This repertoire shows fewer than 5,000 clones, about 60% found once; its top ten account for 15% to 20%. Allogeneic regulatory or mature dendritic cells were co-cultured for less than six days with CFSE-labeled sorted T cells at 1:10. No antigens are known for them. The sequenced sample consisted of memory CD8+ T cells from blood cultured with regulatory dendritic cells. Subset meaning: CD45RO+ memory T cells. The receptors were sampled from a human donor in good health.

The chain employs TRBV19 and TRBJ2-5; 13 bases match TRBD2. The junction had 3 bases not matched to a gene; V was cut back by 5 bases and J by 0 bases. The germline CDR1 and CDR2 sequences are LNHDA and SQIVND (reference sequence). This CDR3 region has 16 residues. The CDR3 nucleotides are TGTGCCAGTAGTCCAGGGACTAGCGGGGACCAAGAGACCCAGTACTTC. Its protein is CASSPGTSGDQETQYF.

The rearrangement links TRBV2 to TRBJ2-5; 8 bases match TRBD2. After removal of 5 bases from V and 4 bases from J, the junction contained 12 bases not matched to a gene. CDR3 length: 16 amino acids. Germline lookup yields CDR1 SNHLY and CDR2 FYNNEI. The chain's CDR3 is CASSPGTRDQLETQYF. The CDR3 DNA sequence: TGTGCCAGCAGTCCCGGGACTAGAGACCAATTAGAGACCCAGTACTTC.

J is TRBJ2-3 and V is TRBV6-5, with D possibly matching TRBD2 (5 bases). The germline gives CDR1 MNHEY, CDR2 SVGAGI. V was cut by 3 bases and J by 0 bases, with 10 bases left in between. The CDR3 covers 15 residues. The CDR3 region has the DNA TGTGCCAGCAGTTATTACGGCGGGAGCACAGATACGCAGTATTTT. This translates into CASSYYGGSTDTQYF.

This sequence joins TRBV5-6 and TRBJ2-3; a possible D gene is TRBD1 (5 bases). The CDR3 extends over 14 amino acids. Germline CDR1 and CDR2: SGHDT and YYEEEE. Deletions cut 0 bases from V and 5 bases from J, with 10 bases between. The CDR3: CASSLGQGLDTQYF. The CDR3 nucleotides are TGTGCCAGCAGCTTGGGTCAGGGTCTAGATACGCAGTATTTT.

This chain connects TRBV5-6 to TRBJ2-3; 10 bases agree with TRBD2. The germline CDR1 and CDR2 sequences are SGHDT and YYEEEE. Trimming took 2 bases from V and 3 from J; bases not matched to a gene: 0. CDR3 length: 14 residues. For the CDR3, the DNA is TGTGCCAGCAGCTTAGCGGGGGGGACAGATACGCAGTATTTT. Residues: CASSLAGGTDTQYF.

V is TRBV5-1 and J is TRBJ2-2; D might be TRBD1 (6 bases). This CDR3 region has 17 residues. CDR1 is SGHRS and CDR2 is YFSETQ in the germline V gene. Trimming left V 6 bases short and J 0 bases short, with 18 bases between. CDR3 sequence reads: CASTLDSLPTNTGELFF. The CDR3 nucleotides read TGCGCCAGCACCCTGGACAGCCTTCCGACGAACACCGGGGAGCTGTTTTTT.

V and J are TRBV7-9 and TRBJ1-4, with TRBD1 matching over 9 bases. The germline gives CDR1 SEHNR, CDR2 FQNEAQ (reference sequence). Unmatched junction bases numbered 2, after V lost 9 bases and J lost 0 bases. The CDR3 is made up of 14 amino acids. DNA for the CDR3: TGTGCCAGTCGACAGGGGGCAACTAATGAAAAACTGTTTTTT. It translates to CASRQGATNEKLFF.

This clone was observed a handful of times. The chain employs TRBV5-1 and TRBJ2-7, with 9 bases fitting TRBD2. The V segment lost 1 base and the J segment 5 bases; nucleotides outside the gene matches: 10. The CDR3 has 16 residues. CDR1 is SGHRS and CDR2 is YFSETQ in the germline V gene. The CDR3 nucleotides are TGCGCCAGCAGCTTGTTCTCGAGCGGGGGGCCGGACGAGCAGTACTTC. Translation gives CASSLFSSGGPDEQYF.

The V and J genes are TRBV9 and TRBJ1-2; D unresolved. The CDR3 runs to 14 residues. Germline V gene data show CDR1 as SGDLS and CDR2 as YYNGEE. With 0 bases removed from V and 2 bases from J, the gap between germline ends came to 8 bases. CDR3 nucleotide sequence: TGTGCCAGCAGCGTAGGGGCAGAGAACTATGGCTACACCTTC. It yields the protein CASSVGAENYGYTF.